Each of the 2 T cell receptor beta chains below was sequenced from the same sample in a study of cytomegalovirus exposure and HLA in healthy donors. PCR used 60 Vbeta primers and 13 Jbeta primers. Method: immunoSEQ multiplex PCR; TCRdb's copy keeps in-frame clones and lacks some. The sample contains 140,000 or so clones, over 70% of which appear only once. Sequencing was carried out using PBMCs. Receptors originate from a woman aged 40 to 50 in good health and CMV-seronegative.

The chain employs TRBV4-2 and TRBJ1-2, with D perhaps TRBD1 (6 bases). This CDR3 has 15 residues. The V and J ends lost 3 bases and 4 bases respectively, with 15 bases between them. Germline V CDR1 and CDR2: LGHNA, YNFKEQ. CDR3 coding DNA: TGTGCCAGCAGCCAGGTATCGGGGGGCGGCTATGGCTACACCTTC. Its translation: CASSQVSGGGYGYTF.

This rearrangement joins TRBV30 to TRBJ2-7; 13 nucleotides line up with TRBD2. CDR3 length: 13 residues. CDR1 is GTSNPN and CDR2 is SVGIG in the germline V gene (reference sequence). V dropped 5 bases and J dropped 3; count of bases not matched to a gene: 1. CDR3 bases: TGTGCCTGGCGACTAGCGGGAGGCTACGAGCAGTACTTC. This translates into CAWRLAGGYEQYF. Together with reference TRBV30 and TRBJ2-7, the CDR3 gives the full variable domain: SQTIHQWPATLVQPVGSPLSLECTVEGTSNPNLYWYRQAAGRGLQLLFYSVGIGQISSEVPQNLSASRPQDRQFILSSKKLLLSDSGFYLCAWRLAGGYEQYFGPGTRLTVT.